This TCR beta chain was documented in a study of type 1 and type 2 diabetes patients. Peripheral blood, about 11 milliliters per participant, was collected. PCR was run on genomic DNA. The TCR beta CDR3 region was amplified using 30 forward and 13 reverse primers. In TCRdb, the multiplex PCR reads were re-called with MiXCR into one record per CDR3 protein. The sample consists of fewer than 350,000 distinct CDR3 sequences, more than 40% of them appearing once. The CDR3 is 11 residues long. CDR1 and CDR2 from the germline V gene are SGHVS and FQNEAQ. The source material was peripheral blood mononuclear cells (PBMCs). The chain uses TRBV7-8 and TRBJ2-2; possibly TRBD1 for D (6 bases). The receptor was isolated from a man aged 18 to 29 with type 2 diabetes. The CDR3 region is CVSEGAGELFF. CDR3 nucleotides: TGTGTCAGTGAGGGGGCCGGGGAGCTGTTTTTT.